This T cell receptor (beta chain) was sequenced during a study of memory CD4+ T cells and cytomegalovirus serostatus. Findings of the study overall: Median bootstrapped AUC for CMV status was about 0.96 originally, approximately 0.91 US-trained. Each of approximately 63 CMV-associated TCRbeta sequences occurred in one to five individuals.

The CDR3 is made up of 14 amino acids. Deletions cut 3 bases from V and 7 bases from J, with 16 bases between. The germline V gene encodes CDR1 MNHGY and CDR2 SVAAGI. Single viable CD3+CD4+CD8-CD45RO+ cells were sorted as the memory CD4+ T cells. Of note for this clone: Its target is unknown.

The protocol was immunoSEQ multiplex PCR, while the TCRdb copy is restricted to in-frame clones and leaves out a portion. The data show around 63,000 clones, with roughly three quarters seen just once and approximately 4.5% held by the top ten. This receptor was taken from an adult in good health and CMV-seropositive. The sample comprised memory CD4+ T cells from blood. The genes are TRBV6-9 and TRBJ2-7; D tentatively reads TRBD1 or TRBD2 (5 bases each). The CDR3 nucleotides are TGTGCCAGCAGTTACCCGGGACCCGACGGTGAGCAGTACTTC. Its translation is CASSYPGPDGEQYF.